The 25 T cell receptor beta chains given below trace back to one sample, sequenced in a study of blood T cells in healthy people across ages. For the second PCR, which ran for roughly 6 to 12 cycles, a sample-barcoded 5' primer and a J-beta primer mix were used. MiXCR, applied by TCRdb to the 5' RACE reads, yields one record per CDR3 protein. The sample consists of 1.2 million to 1.5 million distinct CDR3 sequences, 45% to 70% of them appearing once. Sequencing was carried out using blood. These receptors came from a man younger than 35 in good health.

The rearrangement uses TRBV20-1 and TRBJ2-5; perhaps TRBD1 as D (5 bases). The V end lost 6 bases, the J end lost 2 bases, and 16 bases lay between the germline ends. The CDR3 runs 14 residues. The germline CDR1 and CDR2 sequences are DFQATT and SNEGSKA (reference sequence). The CDR3 DNA follows: TGCAGTGCACCATTATCAGGGATACAAGAGACCCAGTACTTC. It yields the protein CSAPLSGIQETQYF.

This chain uses TRBV15 with TRBJ1-5; 9 positions agree with TRBD1. Per germline, CDR1 LNHNV and CDR2 YYDKDF (reference sequence). The CDR3 extends over 16 amino acids. J lost 4 bases, V lost 6 bases, and 10 bases had no gene match. CDR3 amino acids: CATSERTGTGNQPQHF. The CDR3 bases are TGTGCCACCAGTGAACGTACCGGGACAGGGAATCAGCCCCAGCATTTT. Variable domain in full (rest from reference TRBV15 and TRBJ1-5): DAMVIQNPRYQVTQFGKPVTLSCSQTLNHNVMYWYQQKSSQAPKLLFHYYDKDFNNEADTPDNFQSRRPNTSFCFLDIRSPGLGDTAMYLCATSERTGTGNQPQHFGDGTRLSIL.

The CDR3 spells CATHDGVSYEQYF. The CDR3 coding sequence is TGTGCCACCCATGATGGGGTGAGCTACGAGCAGTACTTC. The V and J genes are TRBV27 and TRBJ2-7; no clear D. Trimming stripped 10 bases from V and 3 bases from J, with 16 bases between. The CDR3 covers 13 residues. Germline-derived CDR1 and CDR2 are MNHEY and SMNVEV (reference sequence).

V usage is TRBV13 and J usage is TRBJ2-1, with a tentative D call TRBD2 (5 bases). Germline values: CDR1 PRHDT, CDR2 FYEKMQ (reference sequence). Trimming removed 0 bases from V and 12 bases from J, with 12 bases in between. The CDR3 loop spans 13 amino acids. The CDR3 region has the DNA TGTGCCAGCAGCTTAGGGGACTGGAGATTGCAGTTCTTC. It is translated as CASSLGDWRLQFF.

Here the CDR3 reads CATSRSMSTDTQYF. The CDR3 bases are TGTGCCACCAGCCGAAGCATGAGCACAGATACGCAGTATTTT. The chain links TRBV15 to TRBJ2-3, with D hard to call. Germline CDR1 and CDR2: LNHNV and YYDKDF (reference sequence). Trimming took off 5 bases at V and 0 bases at J, with 9 bases between the two ends. The CDR3 totals 14 residues.

The chain has TRBV12-3 or TRBV12-4 and TRBJ2-4, with a weak D call TRBD1 (6 bases). The CDR3 is 14 residues long. Trimming pared 6 bases from V and 5 bases from J, leaving 14 bases between. CDR3 DNA sequence: TGTGCCAGCAGCCCTGGAGAGGGGGAAAACATTCAGTACTTC. Translation gives CASSPGEGENIQYF.

The rearrangement joins TRBV24-1 to TRBJ2-1; D might be TRBD1 (6 bases). Trimming removed 2 bases from V and 8 bases from J, with 15 bases in between. CDR3 size: 15 residues. CDR1 and CDR2 (germline): KGHDR, SFDVKD. The CDR3 region is CATSDWQGKVDEQFF. Here the CDR3 DNA reads TGTGCCACCAGTGATTGGCAGGGGAAAGTGGATGAGCAGTTCTTC.

This clonotype occurred a few times. The genes are TRBV27 and TRBJ2-3; 11 positions match TRBD2. The length of the CDR3 is 16 residues. Trimming removed 3 bases from V and 2 bases from J; junction bases left unmatched: 4. CDR1 is MNHEY, CDR2 SMNVEV, per germline (reference sequence). CDR3 sequence: CASSFRLAGPTDTQYF. CDR3 DNA sequence: TGTGCCAGCAGTTTCCGACTAGCGGGACCCACAGATACGCAGTATTTT.

The rearrangement joins TRBV4-1 to TRBJ2-5; 7 bases are shared with TRBD2. CDR1 and CDR2 (germline): MGHRA, YSYEKL. V lost 0 bases, J lost 7 bases, and 17 bases stayed unmatched. The CDR3 is made up of 18 amino acids. CDR3 nucleotide sequence: TGCGCCAGCAGCCAAGACTTTCGCGCGGGGGATGAAGGTGGGACCCAGTACTTC. Translated: CASSQDFRAGDEGGTQYF.

The rearrangement joins TRBV3-1 to TRBJ1-1; D might be TRBD1 (6 bases). Germline CDR1 and CDR2: LGHDT and YNNKEL (reference sequence). The ends were cut back, 1 base at V and 5 bases at J, with 14 bases in the middle. The CDR3 is 15 residues long. The CDR3 protein is CASSQVNREGTEAFF. The DNA of the CDR3 is TGTGCCAGCAGCCAAGTAAACAGGGAGGGGACTGAAGCTTTCTTT.

V is TRBV29-1 and J is TRBJ2-7, with 7 bases fitting TRBD1. CDR1 and CDR2 (germline): SQVTM, ANQGSEA. This CDR3 spans 15 amino acids. V shed 5 bases, J shed 2 bases, and the junction held 12 bases outside the gene matches. CDR3 in DNA: TGCAGCGTTCAAAAGGGGACAGTGGGGACCTACGAGCAGTACTTC. It translates to CSVQKGTVGTYEQYF.

This clonotype is a singleton in its sample. The genes are TRBV4-2 and TRBJ2-7; the match to TRBD2 covers 8 bases. Germline CDR1 is LGHNA and CDR2 is YNFKEQ. J gave up 2 bases and V 5 bases, and 20 bases lay outside the gene matches. The CDR3 has 19 residues. The chain's CDR3 is CASSNGWISGDLPTYEQYF. The CDR3 bases are TGTGCCAGCAGCAACGGATGGATTAGCGGGGACCTTCCAACCTACGAGCAGTACTTC.

This clonotype occurred once. J is TRBJ2-3 and V is TRBV5-1; D is uncertain. CDR3 length equals 15 residues. V shed 0 bases and J shed 3 bases, with 11 bases lying between them. CDR1 is SGHRS, CDR2 YFSETQ, per germline. The CDR3 loop is CASSLVDRQTDTQYF. The CDR3 nucleotides are TGCGCCAGCAGCTTGGTTGATCGGCAGACAGATACGCAGTATTTT.

The chain couples TRBV7-2 to TRBJ2-1; D not resolved. The end of the DNA aligns better with TRBJ2-7, so the J call may be wrong. The CDR3 sequence is 13 residues long. Germline loops: CDR1 SGHTA, CDR2 FQGNSA. The CDR3 region is CASSLARTGEQYF. CDR3 in DNA: TGTGCCAGCAGCTTAGCCCGGACGGGCGAGCAGTACTTC.

The rearrangement joins TRBV12-3 or TRBV12-4 to TRBJ2-3; 10 positions agree with TRBD2. CDR3 length: 16 amino acids. The V gene end was trimmed by 5 bases and the J gene end by 2 bases; junction bases not matched to a gene: 7. CDR3 nucleotide sequence: TGTGCCAGCAGTCCCCTAGCGGGGGACGTCACAGATACGCAGTATTTT. This gives the protein CASSPLAGDVTDTQYF.

The CDR3 region is CASSLVRTPHLYEQYF. DNA of the CDR3: TGTGCCAGCAGCTTAGTGCGGACACCTCACCTCTACGAGCAGTACTTC. The V call is TRBV7-9, the J call TRBJ2-5, with TRBD1 as a possible D gene (5 bases). The J call is in doubt because the DNA end fits TRBJ2-7 better. Germline-derived CDR1 and CDR2 are SEHNR and FQNEAQ (reference sequence). This CDR3 comprises 16 residues.

The chain uses TRBV10-3 and TRBJ2-7; D might be TRBD1 or TRBD2, each matching 6 bases. Germline assignment: CDR1 ENHRY and CDR2 SYGVKD. V was pared by 4 bases and J by 3 bases, with 10 bases between. The CDR3 is 13 residues long. CDR3 region: CAISAEGDYEQYF. The CDR3 DNA reads TGTGCCATCAGTGCGGAGGGGGACTACGAGCAGTACTTC.

This clonotype has a single count. The chain combines TRBV7-2 with TRBJ1-6; 7 nucleotides line up with TRBD1. Trimming cost V 3 bases and J 9 bases; bases outside gene matches: 14. This CDR3 is built from 17 residues. Germline lookup yields CDR1 SGHTA and CDR2 FQGNSA. The CDR3 here is CASSLAPPGQKGSPLHF. CDR3 nucleotide sequence: TGTGCCAGCAGCTTGGCCCCTCCGGGACAGAAGGGTTCACCCCTCCACTTT.

This clonotype was picked up a small number of times. V is TRBV2 and J is TRBJ1-1, with D perhaps matching TRBD1 (5 bases). The CDR3 contains 15 residues. V was clipped by 1 base and J by 4 bases, with 13 bases between them. In germline, CDR1 is SNHLY, CDR2 FYNNEI. CDR3 sequence: CASSEVGRLSTEAFF. The DNA for the CDR3 is TGTGCCAGCAGTGAAGTGGGACGGCTATCCACTGAAGCTTTCTTT.

The chain joins TRBV5-1 to TRBJ2-1, with D uncertain. The length of the CDR3 is 14 residues. V was shortened by 6 bases and J by 0 bases, with 10 bases between the two germline ends. Germline assignment: CDR1 SGHRS and CDR2 YFSETQ. The CDR3, as DNA: TGCGCCAGCACCTTCGTAAGCTCCTACAATGAGCAGTTCTTC. Amino acid sequence: CASTFVSSYNEQFF.

This chain connects TRBV4-3 to TRBJ2-1; 8 bases agree with TRBD2. J was trimmed by 9 bases and V by 0 bases; bases with no gene match: 13. The CDR3 totals 17 residues. Per the germline V gene, CDR1 is LGHNA and CDR2 is YSLEER. This chain's CDR3 is CASSQDLAGPVGTEQFF. The DNA of the CDR3 is TGCGCCAGCAGCCAAGACTTAGCGGGGCCGGTGGGAACTGAGCAGTTCTTC.

V usage is TRBV27 and J usage is TRBJ1-5, with 9 bases matching TRBD1. Germline V CDR1 and CDR2: MNHEY, SMNVEV (reference sequence). J was trimmed by 3 bases and V by 3 bases; bases with no gene match: 6. This CDR3 region has 16 residues. CDR3 sequence reads: CASSFLGQGLNQPQHF. DNA for the CDR3: TGTGCCAGCAGTTTTCTGGGACAGGGCCTCAATCAGCCCCAGCATTTT.

The chain recombines TRBV20-1 with TRBJ2-1; 10 bases fit TRBD1. CDR3 length: 13 residues. V shed 5 bases, J shed 7 bases, and the junction held 5 bases outside the gene matches. The germline V gene has CDR1 DFQATT and CDR2 SNEGSKA (reference sequence). CDR3 DNA: TGCAGTGCTTCCCGGACAGGGGGAAATGAGCAGTTCTTC. Translating gives CSASRTGGNEQFF.

The chain joins TRBV6-2 or TRBV6-3 to TRBJ2-1; 11 bases fit TRBD2. The germline V gene has CDR1 MNHEY and CDR2 SVGEGT. With V trimmed by 2 bases and J by 3 bases, 12 bases remained unmatched. The CDR3 has 19 residues. For the CDR3, the DNA is TGTGCCAGCAGTTACAGTCACTCCGGACTAGCGGGTAACTACAATGAGCAGTTCTTC. It specifies CASSYSHSGLAGNYNEQFF.

The chain employs TRBV7-9 and TRBJ2-1, with a tentative D call TRBD2 (5 bases). The CDR3 has 14 residues. Germline assignment: CDR1 SEHNR and CDR2 FQNEAQ (reference sequence). Trimming removed 6 bases at V and 5 bases at J, with 14 bases between. In DNA form, the CDR3 reads TGTGCCAGCAGTCCCAGGACGGGAAACAATGAGCAGTTCTTC. This encodes CASSPRTGNNEQFF.